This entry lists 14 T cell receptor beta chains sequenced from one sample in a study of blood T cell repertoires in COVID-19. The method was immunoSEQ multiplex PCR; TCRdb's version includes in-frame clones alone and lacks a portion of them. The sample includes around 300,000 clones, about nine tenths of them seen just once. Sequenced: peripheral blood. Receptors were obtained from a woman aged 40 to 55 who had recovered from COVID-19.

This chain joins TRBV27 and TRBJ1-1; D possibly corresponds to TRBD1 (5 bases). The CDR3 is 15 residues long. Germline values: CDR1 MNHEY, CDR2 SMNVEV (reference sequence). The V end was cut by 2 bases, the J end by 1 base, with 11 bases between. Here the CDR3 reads CASSLSVQGNTEAFF. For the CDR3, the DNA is TGTGCCAGCAGTTTAAGTGTCCAGGGGAACACTGAAGCTTTCTTT.

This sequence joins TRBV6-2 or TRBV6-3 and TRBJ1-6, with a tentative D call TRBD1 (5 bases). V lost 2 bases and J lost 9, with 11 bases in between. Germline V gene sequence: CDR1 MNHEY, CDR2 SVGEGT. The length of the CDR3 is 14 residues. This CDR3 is CASSYTREASPLHF. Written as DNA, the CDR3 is TGTGCCAGCAGTTACACCAGGGAAGCTTCACCCCTCCACTTT.

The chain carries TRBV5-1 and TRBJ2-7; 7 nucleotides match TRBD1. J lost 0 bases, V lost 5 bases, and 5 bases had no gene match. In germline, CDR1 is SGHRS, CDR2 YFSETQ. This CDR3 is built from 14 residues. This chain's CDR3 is CASRGDSSSYEQYF. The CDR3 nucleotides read TGCGCCAGCAGGGGGGACAGCAGCTCCTACGAGCAGTACTTC.

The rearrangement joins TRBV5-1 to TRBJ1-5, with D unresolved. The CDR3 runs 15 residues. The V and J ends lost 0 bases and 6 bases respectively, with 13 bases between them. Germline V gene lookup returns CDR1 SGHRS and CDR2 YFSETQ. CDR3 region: CASSLAGESTQPQHF. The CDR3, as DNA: TGCGCCAGCAGCTTGGCCGGGGAGTCTACTCAGCCCCAGCATTTT. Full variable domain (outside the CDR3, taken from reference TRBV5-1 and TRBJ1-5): KAGVTQTPRYLIKTRGQQVTLSCSPISGHRSVSWYQQTPGQGLQFLFEYFSETQRNKGNFPGRFSGRQFSNSRSEMNVSTLELGDSALYLCASSLAGESTQPQHFGDGTRLSIL.

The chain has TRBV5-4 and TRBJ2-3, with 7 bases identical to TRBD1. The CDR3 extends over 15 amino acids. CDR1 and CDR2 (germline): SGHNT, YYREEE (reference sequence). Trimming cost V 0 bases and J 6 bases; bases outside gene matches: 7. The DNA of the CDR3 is TGTGCCAGCAGCTTGGAGGGGGCAGGTGGCGATACGCAGTATTTT. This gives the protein CASSLEGAGGDTQYF.

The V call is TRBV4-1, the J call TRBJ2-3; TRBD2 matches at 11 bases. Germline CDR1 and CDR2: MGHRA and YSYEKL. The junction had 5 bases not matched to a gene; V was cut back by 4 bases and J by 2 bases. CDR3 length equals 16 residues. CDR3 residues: CASSLQTSGDTDTQYF. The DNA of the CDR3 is TGCGCCAGCAGCCTCCAGACTAGCGGGGACACAGATACGCAGTATTTT.

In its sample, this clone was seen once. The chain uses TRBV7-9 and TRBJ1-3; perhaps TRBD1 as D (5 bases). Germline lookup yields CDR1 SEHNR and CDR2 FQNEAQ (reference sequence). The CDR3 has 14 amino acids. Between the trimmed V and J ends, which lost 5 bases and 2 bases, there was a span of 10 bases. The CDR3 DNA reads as TGTGCCAGCAGCAAGACAGCTGCTGGAAACACCATATATTTT. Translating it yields CASSKTAAGNTIYF.

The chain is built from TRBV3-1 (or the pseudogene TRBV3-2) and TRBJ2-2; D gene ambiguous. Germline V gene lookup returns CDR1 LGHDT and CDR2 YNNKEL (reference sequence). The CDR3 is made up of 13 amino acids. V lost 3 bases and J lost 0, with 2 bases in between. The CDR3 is CASSHSNTGELFF. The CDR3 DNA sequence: TGTGCCAGCAGCCACTCGAACACCGGGGAGCTGTTTTTT.

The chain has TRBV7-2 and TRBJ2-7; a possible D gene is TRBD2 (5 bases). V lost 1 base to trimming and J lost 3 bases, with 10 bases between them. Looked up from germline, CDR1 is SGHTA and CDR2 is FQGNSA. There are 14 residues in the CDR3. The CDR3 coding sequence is TGTGCCAGCAGCTTAGAGAGGGATTACTACGAGCAGTACTTC. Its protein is CASSLERDYYEQYF.

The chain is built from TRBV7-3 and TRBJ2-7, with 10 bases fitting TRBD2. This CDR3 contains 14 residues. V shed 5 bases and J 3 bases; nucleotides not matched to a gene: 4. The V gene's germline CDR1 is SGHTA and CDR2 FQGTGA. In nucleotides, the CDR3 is TGTGCCAGCAGCATAAGCGGGGGGGACTACGAGCAGTACTTC. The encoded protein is CASSISGGDYEQYF. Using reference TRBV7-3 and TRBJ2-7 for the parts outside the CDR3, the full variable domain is GAGVSQTPSNKVTEKGKYVELRCDPISGHTALYWYRQSLGQGPEFLIYFQGTGAADDSGLPNDRFFAVRPEGSVSTLKIQRTERGDSAVYLCASSISGGDYEQYFGPGTRLTVT.

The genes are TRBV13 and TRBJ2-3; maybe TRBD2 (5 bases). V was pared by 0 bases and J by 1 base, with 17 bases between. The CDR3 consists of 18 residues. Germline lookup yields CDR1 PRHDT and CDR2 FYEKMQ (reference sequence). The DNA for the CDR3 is TGTGCCAGCAGCTTAGGGTATAGGACTCCCGGGCGCACAGATACGCAGTATTTT. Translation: CASSLGYRTPGRTDTQYF.

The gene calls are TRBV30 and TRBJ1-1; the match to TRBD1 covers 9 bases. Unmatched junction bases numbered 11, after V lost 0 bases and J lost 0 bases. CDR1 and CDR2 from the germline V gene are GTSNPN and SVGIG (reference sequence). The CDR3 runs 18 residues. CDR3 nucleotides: TGTGCCTGGAGTGTATTCGGGACAGGGCGACTCATGAACACTGAAGCTTTCTTT. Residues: CAWSVFGTGRLMNTEAFF. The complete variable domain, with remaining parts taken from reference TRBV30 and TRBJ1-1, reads SQTIHQWPATLVQPVGSPLSLECTVEGTSNPNLYWYRQAAGRGLQLLFYSVGIGQISSEVPQNLSASRPQDRQFILSSKKLLLSDSGFYLCAWSVFGTGRLMNTEAFFGQGTRLTVV.

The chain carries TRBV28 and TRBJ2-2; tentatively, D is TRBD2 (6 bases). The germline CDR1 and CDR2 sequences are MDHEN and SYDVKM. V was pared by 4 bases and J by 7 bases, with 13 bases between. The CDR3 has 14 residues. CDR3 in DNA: TGTGCCAGCAGTTGGGGAGGCGGGAACGGGGAGCTGTTTTTT. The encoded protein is CASSWGGGNGELFF.

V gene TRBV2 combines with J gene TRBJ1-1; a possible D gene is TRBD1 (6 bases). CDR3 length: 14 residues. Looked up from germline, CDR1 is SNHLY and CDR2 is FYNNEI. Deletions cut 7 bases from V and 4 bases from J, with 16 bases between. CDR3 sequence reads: CASNWAGESTEAFF. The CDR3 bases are TGTGCCAGCAATTGGGCAGGGGAGTCCACTGAAGCTTTCTTT.